Given below is one T cell receptor beta chain in context. These data come from a study of long-term antiretroviral therapy in people with HIV. Researchers report immunoSEQ v3.0 was run at survey level. TCRdb's copy holds only in-frame clones and misses some; the assay was immunoSEQ multiplex PCR. The data contain tens of thousands of clones, 65% to 85% of them singletons. V gave up 6 bases and J gave up 1 base; unmatched junction bases: 10. The germline V gene encodes CDR1 LNHDA and CDR2 SQIVND (reference sequence). The CDR3 loop spans 16 amino acids. The source is a man under 40 with HIV. The sample in question was unsorted PBMCs, obtained around 2.8 years after starting antiretroviral therapy. The J gene is TRBJ1-1, the V gene TRBV19; TRBD1 agrees at 8 bases. CDR3 in amino acids: CASRGLIGQGNTEAFF. CDR3 nucleotides: TGTGCCAGTAGGGGGTTGATCGGACAGGGGAACACTGAAGCTTTCTTT.